This TCR beta chain was profiled in a study of molecular identifiers for immune sequencing clone quantification. The CDR3 consists of 13 residues. Germline CDR1 reads MNHEY; CDR2 reads SMNVEV (reference sequence). TCRdb used MiXCR to reprocess the PCR reads, holding one entry per CDR3 protein. The sample has some 320,000 distinct CDR3 sequences; roughly a fifth are singletons. Comment on this clonotype: At one boundary the junction diverges from the germline segment, which might be a read error.

With RNA at 10%, 30% or 50%, naive CD8 libraries came from roughly 20,000 to 1,000,000 sorted cells. Sorting recovered naive CD8 T cells on a CD8+CD4-CCR7+CD45RA+ profile. The rearrangement joins TRBV27 to TRBJ2-5; no firm D call. Sequencing was done on a sample of naive CD8+ T cells from blood, with Jurkat cell RNA spiked in. Stated subset: FACS-sorted CD8+CD4-CCR7+CD45RA+ naive T cells. The receptor's source is a human donor in good health. Some libraries in this study had Jurkat cell RNA spiked in. The CDR3 loop reads CVSSSSWAETQYF. In DNA form, the CDR3 reads TGTGTCAGCAGTTCCAGCTGGGCAGAGACCCAGTACTTC.